This T cell receptor (beta chain) was captured in a study of shared clonotypes between healthy human individuals. For the study at large: The donor pool was made up of a couple of women and a few men aged 18 to 49.

The germline gives CDR1 MDHEN, CDR2 SYDVKM. The CDR3 consists of 11 residues. About this clone itself: A read error may produce the germline difference seen at one junction end.

Only in-frame clones appear in the TCRdb table, and some are missing; sequencing was by immunoSEQ multiplex PCR. The sample shows 2 million to 2.5 million clones, more than 90% of them seen only once. Sequenced material: naive CD4+ T cells sorted from blood. The subset here: CD45RA+ positively selected. This chain uses TRBV28 with TRBJ2-1; 10 bases are a match to TRBD1. This sequence was found in a man aged 18 to 35 in good health. CDR3 sequence reads: CASSNGQGEIF. For the CDR3, the DNA is TGTGCCAGCAGTAACGGACAGGGGGAGATCTTC.